This TCR beta chain was retrieved from a study of blood T cells in healthy people across ages. A second 7 to 11 cycle PCR used barcoded and J-beta primers. Every cDNA was tagged by a template-switch adaptor with 12 random nucleotides. TCRdb reprocessed the 5' RACE reads with MiXCR, giving one entry per CDR3 protein. Of around 900,000 distinct CDR3 sequences in the sample, roughly half are singletons; the top ten hold over 20%. Per germline, CDR1 MNHNS and CDR2 SASEGT. This CDR3 spans 16 amino acids. Germline trimming cut 3 bases from V and 6 bases from J; bases unmatched to any gene: 11. This clonotype showed up just a few times.

This clonotype originated in a woman in her fifties or sixties in good health. The chain recombines TRBV6-1 with TRBJ2-7; 10 bases match TRBD2. The specimen sequenced was blood. The CDR3 reads CASSDSWTSGSGEQYF. CDR3 coding DNA: TGTGCCAGCAGTGACTCCTGGACTAGCGGATCTGGCGAGCAGTACTTC.